This T cell receptor (beta chain) was observed in a study of T-cell reconstitution after alpha-beta-depleted transplantation in children (dated by TCRdb to 2015 to 2016). Study-level background: Using TCR repertoire profiling, the study followed T-cell immune reconstitution in a quantitative way in children after TCRalphabeta/CD19-depleted allogeneic hematopoietic cell transplantation.

Libraries were made using PCR. Sequencing used an Illumina HiSeq 2500. TCR libraries were prepared with molecular barcoding, using unique molecular identifiers to normalize TCRbeta repertoire quantification. TCRdb itself trimmed the public reads at Q25 with fastp, ran MiXCR and retained productive beta chains. Rows with one shared CDR3 protein collapse into an entry with the most common genes and DNA. The sample contains just over 350,000 distinct CDR3 sequences, 13% of them found a single time. The ten biggest clones cover 4% to 5.5% of the sample. The CDR3 starts with the cysteine, ends with the phenylalanine, and has 13 residues. Just the 39-base CDR3 DNA is kept, in frame starting at base 1. The junction shows trimming of 1 base on V and 2 bases on J, plus 7 bases between the germline ends. CDR1 and CDR2 are drawn from the germline V gene (reference sequence): SGHKS, YYEKEE. With regard to this clonotype: Its antigen remains unidentified. Per-base quality was not reported, and no clone a single base away is much larger than it.

The V gene is TRBV5-5 and the J gene is TRBJ2-7; the D gene is not confidently resolved. This sequence originates from a human donor who donated a stem cell graft to a child with Fanconi anemia. The sample consisted of PBMCs, taken from the stem cell graft. The DNA sequence is as follows: TGTGCCAGCAGCTTGAACGCAGCCTACGAGCAGTACTTC. It translates to CASSLNAAYEQYF.